The 26 T cell receptor beta chains presented below share a single source sample, sequenced in a study of CD8+ T cells in alopecia areata. After isolation, RNA underwent reverse transcription to generate cDNA as the sequencing template. Assay: immunoSEQ multiplex PCR; the TCRdb copy retains only in-frame clones and omits some. The sample carries 140,000 or so clones, roughly 46% recorded once. The source material was CD4+ T cells sorted from blood, sampled at week 0. These TCRs come from a human donor with alopecia areata.

The V call is TRBV9, the J call TRBJ2-2; the D is unclear. The germline V and J ends were trimmed by 4 bases and 0 bases, with 13 bases remaining between them. Germline assignment: CDR1 SGDLS and CDR2 YYNGEE. CDR3 length: 16 residues. CDR3 in DNA: TGTGCCAGCAGCACTCGAAGCGCCTCGAACACCGGGGAGCTGTTTTTT. Residues: CASSTRSASNTGELFF.

V is TRBV6-1 and J is TRBJ2-3; D uncertain. V was trimmed by 6 bases and J by 6 bases, leaving 10 bases between them. Germline-derived CDR1 and CDR2 are MNHNS and SASEGT. The CDR3 spans 12 residues. The CDR3 spells CASSLVGDTQYF. Written as DNA, the CDR3 is TGTGCCAGCAGCCTCGTGGGGGATACGCAGTATTTT.

The chain recombines TRBV5-5 with TRBJ2-5; D is perhaps TRBD2 (5 bases). CDR3 length: 15 residues. Trimming shortened V by 3 bases and J by 4 bases, and 16 bases separated the two germline ends. Germline V CDR1 and CDR2: SGHKS, YYEKEE (reference sequence). The CDR3 here is CASSYPRIEGETQYF. CDR3 coding DNA: TGTGCCAGCAGCTATCCTCGGATCGAGGGAGAGACCCAGTACTTC.

This CDR3 is CASSSRPGGPQHF. The CDR3 DNA is TGTGCCAGCAGCTCTCGACCGGGAGGGCCCCAGCATTTT. The rearrangement joins TRBV7-3 to TRBJ1-5, with no clear D. The CDR3 has 13 amino acids. Per the germline V gene, CDR1 is SGHTA and CDR2 is FQGTGA. V dropped 4 bases and J dropped 9 bases, with 13 bases sitting between them.

The chain has TRBV19 and TRBJ2-7; 10 nucleotides match TRBD2. The CDR3 loop spans 13 amino acids. Germline V gene sequence: CDR1 LNHDA, CDR2 SQIVND (reference sequence). Trimming at V came to 7 bases and at J to 4 bases, leaving 4 bases not matched to a gene. The CDR3 reads CASTAGGSYEQYF. The CDR3 coding sequence is TGTGCCAGTACAGCGGGAGGGAGTTACGAGCAGTACTTC.

The V gene is TRBV2, the J gene TRBJ2-3; no clear D gene. Trimming removed 2 bases at V and 5 bases at J, with 8 bases between. The CDR3 spans 13 residues. Germline loops: CDR1 SNHLY, CDR2 FYNNEI. Written as DNA, the CDR3 is TGTGCCAGCAGTGAACACGTCGAAGATACGCAGTATTTT. Amino acids: CASSEHVEDTQYF.

The chain recombines TRBV6-1 with TRBJ2-5; 8 positions agree with TRBD2. The V segment lost 2 bases and the J segment 7 bases; nucleotides outside the gene matches: 6. In germline, CDR1 is MNHNS, CDR2 SASEGT. The CDR3 has 14 residues. The CDR3 DNA follows: TGTGCCAGCAGTGAATTGCGGGGGGCAGGGACCCAGTACTTC. Amino acids: CASSELRGAGTQYF.

The V call is TRBV27, the J call TRBJ2-1, with 7 bases aligning to TRBD1. Germline V gene sequence: CDR1 MNHEY, CDR2 SMNVEV (reference sequence). The trim removed 5 bases at V and 0 bases at J, leaving 4 bases unmatched. CDR3 length: 15 amino acids. The chain's CDR3 is CASSIDRVSYNEQFF. CDR3 DNA sequence: TGTGCCAGCAGTATTGACAGGGTCTCCTACAATGAGCAGTTCTTC.

The table lists this clone with a few counts. The rearrangement links TRBV25-1 to TRBJ2-5; 9 positions match TRBD1. Trimming cost V 5 bases and J 4 bases; bases outside gene matches: 5. Germline V lookup: CDR1 MGHDK, CDR2 SYGVNS. This CDR3 has 14 amino acids. This CDR3 reads CASSLGQGRETQYF. In DNA form, the CDR3 reads TGTGCCAGCAGTTTGGGACAGGGAAGAGAGACCCAGTACTTC.

The J gene is TRBJ1-5, the V gene TRBV23-1, with a weak D call TRBD1 (5 bases). TRBV23-1 is reported as an ORF; its role is uncertain. This CDR3 is built from 11 residues. CDR3 sequence reads: CPGTGYQPQHF. As DNA, the CDR3 is TGCCCCGGGACGGGGTATCAGCCCCAGCATTTT.

This clone has a handful of counts. The gene calls are TRBV10-3 and TRBJ2-5; no clear D gene. CDR1 is ENHRY and CDR2 is SYGVKD in the germline V gene. The CDR3 loop spans 13 amino acids. Trimming removed 6 bases at V and 1 base at J, with 9 bases between. This chain's CDR3 is CAIRSSVQETQYF. CDR3 sequence (DNA): TGTGCCATCAGATCGTCCGTCCAAGAGACCCAGTACTTC.

The chain combines TRBV11-2 with TRBJ1-1; no reliable D call. V lost 1 base and J lost 6, with 9 bases in between. CDR3 size: 13 residues. Germline CDR1 reads SGHAT; CDR2 reads FQNNGV. This chain's CDR3 is CASSLVAGAEAFF. For the CDR3, the DNA is TGTGCCAGCAGCTTAGTGGCGGGCGCTGAAGCTTTCTTT.

The V gene is TRBV29-1, the J gene TRBJ2-7, with 9 bases that match TRBD2. In germline, CDR1 is SQVTM, CDR2 ANQGSEA. CDR3 length: 14 amino acids. V shed 4 bases and J 7 bases; nucleotides not matched to a gene: 11. The CDR3: CSVARSSGIGEQYF. Here the CDR3 DNA reads TGCAGCGTTGCCAGGTCTAGCGGGATTGGGGAGCAGTACTTC.

This chain links TRBV7-8 with TRBJ2-4; 10 positions match TRBD1. The junction had 11 bases not matched to a gene; V was cut back by 3 bases and J by 6 bases. Germline CDR1 is SGHVS and CDR2 is FQNEAQ. The CDR3 runs 17 residues. The CDR3 DNA sequence: TGTGCCAGCAGCTTCCTGACAGGGGGCGAGTGGAGAAACATTCAGTACTTC. Amino acids: CASSFLTGGEWRNIQYF.

This chain uses TRBV19 with TRBJ1-2; TRBD1 is a possible D gene (5 bases). Per germline, CDR1 LNHDA and CDR2 SQIVND (reference sequence). V dropped 6 bases and J dropped 10 bases, with 15 bases sitting between them. There are 12 residues in the CDR3. The CDR3 loop is CASSQGGTYYTF. The CDR3 DNA reads TGTGCCAGTAGCCAGGGCGGGACCTACTACACCTTC.

This clone was seen a few times. The chain carries TRBV7-8 and TRBJ2-1; weak D call: TRBD2 (6 bases). With 6 bases removed from V and 7 bases from J, the gap between germline ends came to 22 bases. The CDR3 sequence is 16 residues long. Germline V lookup: CDR1 SGHVS, CDR2 FQNEAQ. The CDR3 protein is CASRLSGAGRGNEQFF. The CDR3 coding sequence is TGTGCCAGCAGACTGTCCGGCGCGGGGAGAGGAAATGAGCAGTTCTTC.

The chain recombines TRBV20-1 with TRBJ1-2; D not certain. CDR3 length equals 10 residues. CDR1 DFQATT and CDR2 SNEGSKA come from the germline V gene (reference sequence). Trimming left V 4 bases short and J 2 bases short, with 2 bases between. The DNA of the CDR3 is TGCAGTGCTATAAACTATGGCTACACCTTC. The encoded protein is CSAINYGYTF.

The V call is TRBV5-1, the J call TRBJ2-3, with D hard to call. V was pared by 4 bases and J by 2 bases, with 11 bases between. Germline values: CDR1 SGHRS, CDR2 YFSETQ. This CDR3 is 14 amino acids long. The CDR3 spells CASSTDGFTDTQYF. In DNA, the CDR3 is TGCGCCAGCAGCACCGACGGGTTCACAGATACGCAGTATTTT.

The DNA of the CDR3 is TGTGCCAGCAGCCGATCGGTTTCTGAGACCCAGTACTTC. Its protein is CASSRSVSETQYF. The chain recombines TRBV4-2 with TRBJ2-5, with no clear D. Trimming removed 4 bases from V and 5 bases from J, with 11 bases in between. Looked up from germline, CDR1 is LGHNA and CDR2 is YNFKEQ. CDR3 length: 13 residues.

This chain connects TRBV2 to TRBJ1-2; D is undetermined. Germline V gene lookup returns CDR1 SNHLY and CDR2 FYNNEI. This CDR3 region has 13 residues. V dropped 6 bases and J dropped 1 base, with 9 bases sitting between them. The CDR3 nucleotides read TGTGCCAGCAGAGCAGGAGTTAACTATGGCTACACCTTC. This gives the protein CASRAGVNYGYTF.

This clone turned up a few times. V and J are TRBV2 and TRBJ2-5, with 7 bases lining up with TRBD1. The CDR3 has 16 residues. Unmatched junction bases numbered 9, after V lost 4 bases and J lost 1 base. Germline CDR1 and CDR2: SNHLY and FYNNEI. CDR3 DNA sequence: TGTGCCAGCAGTGCCAGACAGGGCGGACCCCAAGAGACCCAGTACTTC. It encodes CASSARQGGPQETQYF.

This clone was seen just once. The CDR3 sequence: CASPRDRDLKNIQYF. CDR3 in DNA: TGTGCCAGCCCCCGGGACAGGGATCTCAAAAACATTCAGTACTTC. V gene TRBV2 combines with J gene TRBJ2-4; 9 bases fit TRBD1. The CDR3 contains 15 residues. The V gene's germline CDR1 is SNHLY and CDR2 FYNNEI. V shed 8 bases and J 3 bases; nucleotides not matched to a gene: 8.

This clone was seen a few times. The chain has TRBV7-2 and TRBJ2-1; possible D gene TRBD1, 6 bases. The V end lost 1 base, the J end lost 4 bases, and 14 bases lay between the germline ends. CDR3 length: 16 amino acids. Germline-derived CDR1 and CDR2 are SGHTA and FQGNSA. In DNA form, the CDR3 reads TGTGCCAGCAGCTTAGTAGGGGGTATCGGTTACAATGAGCAGTTCTTC. It encodes CASSLVGGIGYNEQFF.

The chain joins TRBV7-8 to TRBJ2-3, with 10 bases matching TRBD2. CDR3 length: 15 amino acids. From germline, CDR1 is SGHVS and CDR2 FQNEAQ. V lost 4 bases to trimming and J lost 1 base; unmatched junction nucleotides: 2. The CDR3 reads CASSSSGSGTDTQYF. The CDR3 coding sequence is TGTGCCAGCAGCTCTAGCGGGAGTGGCACAGATACGCAGTATTTT.

This clone occurred a few times. This sequence joins TRBV14 and TRBJ2-2; 7 bases align to TRBD1. This CDR3 spans 15 amino acids. Germline CDR1 is SGHDN and CDR2 is FVKESK. V lost 4 bases to trimming and J lost 5 bases; unmatched junction nucleotides: 7. In DNA, the CDR3 is TGTGCCAGCAGCCGGGACAGTGGGGTAACCGGGGAGCTGTTTTTT. Translation gives CASSRDSGVTGELFF.

This clone was found many times. V gene TRBV28 combines with J gene TRBJ2-3; a possible D gene is TRBD2 (6 bases). CDR3 size: 14 residues. Trimming left V 8 bases short and J 2 bases short, with 14 bases between. In germline, CDR1 is MDHEN, CDR2 SYDVKM. In DNA, the CDR3 is TGTGCCAGCCTTGGGAGGTGGGCCACAGATACGCAGTATTTT. Encoded protein: CASLGRWATDTQYF.